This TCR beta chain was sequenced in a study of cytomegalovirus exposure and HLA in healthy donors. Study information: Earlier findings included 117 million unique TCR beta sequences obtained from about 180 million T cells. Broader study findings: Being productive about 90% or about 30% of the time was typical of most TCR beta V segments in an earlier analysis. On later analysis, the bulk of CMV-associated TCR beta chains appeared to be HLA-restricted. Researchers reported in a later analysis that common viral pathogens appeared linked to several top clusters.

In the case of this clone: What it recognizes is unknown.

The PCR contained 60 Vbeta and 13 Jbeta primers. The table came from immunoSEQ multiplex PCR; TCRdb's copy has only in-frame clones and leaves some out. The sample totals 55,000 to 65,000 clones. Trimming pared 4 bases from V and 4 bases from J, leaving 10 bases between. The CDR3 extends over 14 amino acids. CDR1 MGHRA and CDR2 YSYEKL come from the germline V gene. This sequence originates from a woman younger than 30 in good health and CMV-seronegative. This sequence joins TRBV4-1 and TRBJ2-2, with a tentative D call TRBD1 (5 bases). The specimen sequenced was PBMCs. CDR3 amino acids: CASSRTKVTGELFF. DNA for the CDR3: TGCGCCAGCAGCCGGACAAAAGTCACCGGGGAGCTGTTTTTT.